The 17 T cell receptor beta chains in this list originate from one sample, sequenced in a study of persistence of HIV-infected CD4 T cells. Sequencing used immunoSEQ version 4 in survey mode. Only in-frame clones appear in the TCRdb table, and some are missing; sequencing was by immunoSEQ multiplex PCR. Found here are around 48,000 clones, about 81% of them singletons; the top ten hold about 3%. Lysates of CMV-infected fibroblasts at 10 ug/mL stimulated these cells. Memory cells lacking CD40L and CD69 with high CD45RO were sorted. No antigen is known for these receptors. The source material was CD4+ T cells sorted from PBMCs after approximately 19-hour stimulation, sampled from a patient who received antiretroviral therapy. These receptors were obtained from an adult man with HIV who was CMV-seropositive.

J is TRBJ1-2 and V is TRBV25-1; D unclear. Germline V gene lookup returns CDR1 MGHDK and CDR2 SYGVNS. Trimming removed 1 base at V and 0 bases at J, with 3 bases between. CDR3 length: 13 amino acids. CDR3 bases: TGTGCCAGCAGTGAATTAACTAACTATGGCTACACCTTC. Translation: CASSELTNYGYTF.

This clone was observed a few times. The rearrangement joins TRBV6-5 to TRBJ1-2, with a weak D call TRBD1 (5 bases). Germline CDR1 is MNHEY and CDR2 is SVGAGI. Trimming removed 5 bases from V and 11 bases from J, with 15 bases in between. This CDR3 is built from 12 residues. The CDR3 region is CASSPGQGRYTF. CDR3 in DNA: TGTGCCAGCAGTCCCGGGCAGGGACGTTACACCTTC.

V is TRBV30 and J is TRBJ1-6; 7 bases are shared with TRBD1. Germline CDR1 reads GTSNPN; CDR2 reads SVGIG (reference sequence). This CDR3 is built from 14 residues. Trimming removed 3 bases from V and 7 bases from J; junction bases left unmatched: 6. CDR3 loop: CAWSIARGNSPLHF. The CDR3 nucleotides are TGTGCCTGGAGCATCGCCAGGGGGAATTCACCCCTCCACTTT.

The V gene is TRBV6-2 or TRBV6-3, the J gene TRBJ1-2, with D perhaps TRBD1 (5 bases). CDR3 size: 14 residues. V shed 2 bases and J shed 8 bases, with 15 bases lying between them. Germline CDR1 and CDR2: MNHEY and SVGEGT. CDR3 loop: CASSYLGEGTGYTF. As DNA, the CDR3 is TGTGCCAGCAGTTACCTGGGGGAAGGGACCGGCTACACCTTC.

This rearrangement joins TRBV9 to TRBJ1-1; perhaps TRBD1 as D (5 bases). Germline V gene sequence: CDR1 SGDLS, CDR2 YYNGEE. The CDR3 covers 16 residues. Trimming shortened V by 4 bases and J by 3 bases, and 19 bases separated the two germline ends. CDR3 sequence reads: CASSFAVGATYTEAFF. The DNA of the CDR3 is TGTGCCAGCAGCTTTGCCGTAGGGGCGACATACACTGAAGCTTTCTTT.

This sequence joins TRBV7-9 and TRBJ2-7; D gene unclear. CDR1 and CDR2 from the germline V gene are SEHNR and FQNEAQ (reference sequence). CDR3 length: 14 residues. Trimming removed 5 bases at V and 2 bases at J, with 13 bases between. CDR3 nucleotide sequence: TGTGCCAGCAGCCGGGTCCAAGTAACCTACGAGCAGTACTTC. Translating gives CASSRVQVTYEQYF.

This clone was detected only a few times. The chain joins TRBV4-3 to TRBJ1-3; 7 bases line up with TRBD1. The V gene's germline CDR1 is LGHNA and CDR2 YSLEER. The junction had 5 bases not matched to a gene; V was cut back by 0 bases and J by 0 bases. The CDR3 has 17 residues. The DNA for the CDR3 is TGCGCCAGCAGCCAAGAAAGGGGGCCCTACTCTGGAAACACCATATATTTT. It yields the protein CASSQERGPYSGNTIYF.

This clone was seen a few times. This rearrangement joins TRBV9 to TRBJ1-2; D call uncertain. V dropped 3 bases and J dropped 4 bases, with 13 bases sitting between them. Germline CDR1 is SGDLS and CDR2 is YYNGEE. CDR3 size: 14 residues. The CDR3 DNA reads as TGTGCCAGCAGCGCAGGCCGAGGTGGCTATGGCTACACCTTC. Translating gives CASSAGRGGYGYTF.

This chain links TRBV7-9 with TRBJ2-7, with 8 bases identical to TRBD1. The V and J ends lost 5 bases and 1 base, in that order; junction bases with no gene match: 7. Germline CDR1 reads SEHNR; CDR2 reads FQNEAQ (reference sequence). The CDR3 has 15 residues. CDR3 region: CASSLLGQASYEQYF. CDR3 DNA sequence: TGTGCCAGCAGCCTGTTGGGACAGGCGTCCTACGAGCAGTACTTC.

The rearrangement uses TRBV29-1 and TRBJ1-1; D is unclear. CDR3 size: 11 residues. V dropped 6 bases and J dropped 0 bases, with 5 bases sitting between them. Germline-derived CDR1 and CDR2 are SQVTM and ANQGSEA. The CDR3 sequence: CSVAMNTEAFF. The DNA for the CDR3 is TGCAGCGTCGCGATGAACACTGAAGCTTTCTTT.

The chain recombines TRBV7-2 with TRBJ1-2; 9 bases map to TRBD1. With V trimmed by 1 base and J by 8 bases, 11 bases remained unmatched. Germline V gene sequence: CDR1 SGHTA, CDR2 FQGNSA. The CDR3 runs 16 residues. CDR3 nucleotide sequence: TGTGCCAGCAGCTTAGTTCTGGGACAGGGAAGGAGGGGCTACACCTTC. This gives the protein CASSLVLGQGRRGYTF.

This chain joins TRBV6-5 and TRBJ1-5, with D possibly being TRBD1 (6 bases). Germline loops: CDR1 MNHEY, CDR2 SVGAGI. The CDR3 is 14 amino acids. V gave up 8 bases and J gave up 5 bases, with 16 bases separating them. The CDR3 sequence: CASGRWGGYQPQHF. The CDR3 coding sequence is TGTGCCAGCGGGAGATGGGGGGGCTATCAGCCCCAGCATTTT.

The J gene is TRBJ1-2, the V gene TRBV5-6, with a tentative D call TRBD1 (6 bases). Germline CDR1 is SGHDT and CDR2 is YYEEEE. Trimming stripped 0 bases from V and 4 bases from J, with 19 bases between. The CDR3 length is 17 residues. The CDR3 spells CASSLVGRQGFVYGYTF. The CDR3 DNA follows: TGTGCCAGCAGCTTGGTTGGTCGCCAGGGGTTCGTCTATGGCTACACCTTC.

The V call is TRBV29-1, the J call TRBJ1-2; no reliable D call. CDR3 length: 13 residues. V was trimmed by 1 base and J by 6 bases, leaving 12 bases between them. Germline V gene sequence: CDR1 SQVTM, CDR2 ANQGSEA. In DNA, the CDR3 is TGCAGCGTTGAAGGAATAGGTCGCGATGGCTACACCTTC. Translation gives CSVEGIGRDGYTF.

The CDR3 reads CASSFSGTGGRADTQYF. DNA of the CDR3: TGTGCCAGCAGCTTCTCCGGGACAGGGGGCAGGGCAGATACGCAGTATTTT. The J gene is TRBJ2-3, the V gene TRBV7-3; 12 bases are a match to TRBD1. CDR3 size: 17 residues. The V gene end was trimmed by 3 bases and the J gene end by 4 bases; junction bases not matched to a gene: 8. CDR1 is SGHTA and CDR2 is FQGTGA in the germline V gene.

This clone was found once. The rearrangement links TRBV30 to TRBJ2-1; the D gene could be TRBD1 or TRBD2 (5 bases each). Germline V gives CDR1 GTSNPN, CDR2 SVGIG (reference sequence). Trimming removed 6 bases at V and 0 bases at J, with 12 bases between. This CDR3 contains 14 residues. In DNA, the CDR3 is TGTGCCTGTCGGGACCCGAGCTCCTACAATGAGCAGTTCTTC. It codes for CACRDPSSYNEQFF.

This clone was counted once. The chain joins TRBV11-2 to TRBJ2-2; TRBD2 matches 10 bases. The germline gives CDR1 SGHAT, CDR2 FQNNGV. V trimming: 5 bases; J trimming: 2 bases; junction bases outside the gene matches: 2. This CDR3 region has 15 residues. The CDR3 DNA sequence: TGTGCCAGCAGCAGGACTAGCGGCAACACCGGGGAGCTGTTTTTT. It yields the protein CASSRTSGNTGELFF.